Below, 23 T cell receptor beta chains from the same sample are listed, as sequenced in a study of blood T cell repertoires in COVID-19 (dated by TCRdb to the early 2020s). The protocol used for the library was the immunoSEQ multiplex PCR assay. Entries here come from immuneACCESS through TCRdb and include only in-frame sequences with V and J called. Some clones fail to appear in such tables; in the studies checked, an unresolved V gene covers under half of the shortfall, and the cause of the remainder is unknown. In all, the sample holds 70,000 to 95,000 clones, and 84% of those were seen once. The top ten clonotypes cover under 15% of the sample. Sequenced input: peripheral blood. The receptors here all came from a human donor in a cohort sampled during active COVID-19.

The V call is TRBV6-4, the J call TRBJ2-1; D is ambiguous. The CDR3 consists of 14 residues. Germline values: CDR1 MRHNA, CDR2 SNTAGT. V was shortened by 4 bases and J by 2 bases, with 9 bases between the two germline ends. The CDR3 coding sequence is TGTGCCAGCAGTGCTAGTTTCCCCTACAATGAGCAGTTCTTC. This codes for CASSASFPYNEQFF.

V usage is TRBV7-8 and J usage is TRBJ2-3, with TRBD2 matching 10 bases. From germline, CDR1 is SGHVS and CDR2 FQNEAQ. The CDR3 totals 16 residues. V shed 2 bases and J 2 bases; nucleotides not matched to a gene: 4. This CDR3 reads CASSLTLAGVTDTQYF. CDR3 coding DNA: TGTGCCAGCAGCTTAACGCTAGCGGGGGTCACAGATACGCAGTATTTT.

This sequence joins TRBV27 and TRBJ2-5, with D maybe TRBD1 (6 bases). CDR1 MNHEY and CDR2 SMNVEV come from the germline V gene (reference sequence). V gave up 1 base and J gave up 4 bases, with 22 bases separating them. This CDR3 is built from 18 residues. Here the CDR3 reads CASSLFPSRGSRVETQYF. The CDR3, as DNA: TGTGCCAGCAGTTTATTTCCTAGCAGGGGTTCGAGAGTAGAGACCCAGTACTTC.

The chain employs TRBV4-2 and TRBJ1-1; perhaps TRBD1 as D (5 bases). The CDR3 has 17 amino acids. The germline V gene has CDR1 LGHNA and CDR2 YNFKEQ. V was pared by 1 base and J by 2 bases, with 17 bases between. The CDR3 reads CASSQGGGPTGNTEAFF. CDR3 in DNA: TGTGCCAGCAGCCAAGGGGGAGGTCCTACAGGCAACACTGAAGCTTTCTTT.

By sample share, this clone is medium-sized. The chain combines TRBV4-1 with TRBJ2-7, with TRBD2 as a possible D gene (6 bases). Trimming cost V 1 base and J 0 bases, with 10 bases left between them. Germline CDR1 reads MGHRA; CDR2 reads YSYEKL. This CDR3 contains 15 residues. The CDR3, as DNA: TGCGCCAGCAGCCAAGTAACGGACTACTCCTACGAGCAGTACTTC. Protein product: CASSQVTDYSYEQYF.

The chain combines TRBV3-1 (or the pseudogene TRBV3-2) with TRBJ2-2; D ambiguous. V lost 3 bases to trimming and J lost 2 bases, with 13 bases between them. The germline gives CDR1 LGHDT, CDR2 YNNKEL (reference sequence). The CDR3 covers 16 residues. Here the CDR3 reads CASSQVWLANTGELFF. For the CDR3, the DNA is TGTGCCAGCAGCCAGGTTTGGCTCGCCAACACCGGGGAGCTGTTTTTT.

The J gene is TRBJ1-1, the V gene TRBV5-1; D is undetermined. The germline V and J ends were trimmed by 1 base and 1 base, with 8 bases remaining between them. CDR3 length: 14 amino acids. Germline CDR1 SGHRS, CDR2 YFSETQ. In nucleotides, the CDR3 is TGCGCCAGCAGCTTGACGAGTCGGAACACTGAAGCTTTCTTT. Its translation is CASSLTSRNTEAFF.

The chain combines TRBV18 with TRBJ1-1, with 7 bases lining up with TRBD1. CDR1 is KGHSH, CDR2 LQKENI, per germline. CDR3 length equals 14 residues. The junction had 5 bases not matched to a gene; V was cut back by 2 bases and J by 5 bases. The CDR3 loop reads CASSPSGQRTEAFF. The DNA of the CDR3 is TGTGCCAGCTCACCATCGGGACAGCGGACTGAAGCTTTCTTT.

The chain carries TRBV2 and TRBJ2-3, with D hard to call. CDR1 and CDR2 (germline): SNHLY, FYNNEI. There are 13 residues in the CDR3. Trimming cost V 4 bases and J 4 bases, with 9 bases left between them. The CDR3 region is CASSVALSDTQYF. In DNA, the CDR3 is TGTGCCAGCAGTGTTGCGCTCTCAGATACGCAGTATTTT.

The chain recombines TRBV5-4 with TRBJ2-5; TRBD2 aligns across 7 bases. V lost 2 bases and J lost 0; bases outside the gene matches: 4. CDR3 length: 15 residues. Germline CDR1 and CDR2: SGHNT and YYREEE (reference sequence). The CDR3 sequence: CASSLSGVNQETQYF. Here the CDR3 DNA reads TGTGCCAGCAGCTTAAGCGGGGTGAACCAAGAGACCCAGTACTTC.

The V call is TRBV7-8, the J call TRBJ1-2, with 9 nucleotides matching TRBD1. CDR3 size: 16 residues. The V and J ends lost 4 bases and 4 bases, in that order; junction bases with no gene match: 10. From germline, CDR1 is SGHVS and CDR2 FQNEAQ. The CDR3 loop reads CASSSIYRGRGYGYTF. The CDR3, as DNA: TGTGCCAGCAGCTCAATCTACAGGGGGCGAGGCTATGGCTACACCTTC.

The sample holds one count of this clone. The chain carries TRBV6-6 and TRBJ1-2, with D hard to call. There are 11 residues in the CDR3. With 4 bases removed from V and 8 bases from J, the gap between germline ends came to 8 bases. Germline V CDR1 and CDR2: MNHNY, SVGAGI (reference sequence). CDR3 sequence reads: CASSSVSGYTF. CDR3 bases: TGTGCCAGCAGTTCCGTATCGGGCTACACCTTC.

The chain links TRBV19 to TRBJ1-4, with 7 bases lining up with TRBD1. Trimming removed 7 bases from V and 3 bases from J; junction bases left unmatched: 5. This CDR3 has 14 amino acids. The germline V gene has CDR1 LNHDA and CDR2 SQIVND (reference sequence). CDR3 region: CASTSDRPNEKLFF. CDR3 coding DNA: TGTGCCAGTACCTCGGACAGGCCTAATGAAAAACTGTTTTTT.

V is TRBV19 and J is TRBJ1-2; 7 bases are a match to TRBD1. Germline CDR1 and CDR2: LNHDA and SQIVND (reference sequence). The V and J ends lost 7 bases and 8 bases, in that order; junction bases with no gene match: 13. This CDR3 spans 14 amino acids. The CDR3 DNA is TGTGCCAGTATCGCGGACAGGAGCCCTTTGGGCTACACCTTC. Translated, it gives CASIADRSPLGYTF.

The J gene is TRBJ1-1, the V gene TRBV2; 7 positions agree with TRBD1. V lost 6 bases to trimming and J lost 0 bases; unmatched junction nucleotides: 7. The CDR3 is made up of 15 amino acids. Germline assignment: CDR1 SNHLY and CDR2 FYNNEI. The CDR3 nucleotides read TGTGCCAGCAGACCGGGACAGACAGTGAACACTGAAGCTTTCTTT. It yields the protein CASRPGQTVNTEAFF. Using reference TRBV2 and TRBJ1-1 for the parts outside the CDR3, the full variable domain is EPEVTQTPSHQVTQMGQEVILRCVPISNHLYFYWYRQILGQKVEFLVSFYNNEISEKSEIFDDQFSVERPDGSNFTLKIRSTKLEDSAMYFCASRPGQTVNTEAFFGQGTRLTVV.

A single count supports this clone. This chain connects TRBV6-5 to TRBJ1-5; TRBD1 agrees at 7 bases. The V gene end was trimmed by 5 bases and the J gene end by 3 bases; junction bases not matched to a gene: 7. CDR3 size: 15 residues. Looked up from germline, CDR1 is MNHEY and CDR2 is SVGAGI. In nucleotides, the CDR3 is TGTGCCAGCAGTACCGGGGGACAGTACAATCAGCCCCAGCATTTT. Its protein is CASSTGGQYNQPQHF.

The chain couples TRBV7-9 to TRBJ2-7; 11 nucleotides match TRBD2. CDR3 length: 15 residues. J was trimmed by 0 bases and V by 5 bases; bases with no gene match: 3. Germline lookup yields CDR1 SEHNR and CDR2 FQNEAQ (reference sequence). The CDR3 loop reads CASSQTSGGSYEQYF. The CDR3 bases are TGTGCCAGCAGCCAAACTAGCGGGGGCTCCTACGAGCAGTACTTC.

There are a few counts of this clone. The chain combines TRBV10-1 with TRBJ1-3, with 9 bases matching TRBD1. Germline CDR1 reads WNHNN; CDR2 reads SYGVQD (reference sequence). The V segment lost 6 bases and the J segment 2 bases; nucleotides outside the gene matches: 8. The CDR3 spans 16 residues. The CDR3 reads CASSVGQGIAGNTIYF. CDR3 nucleotides: TGCGCCAGCAGCGTGGGACAGGGTATTGCTGGAAACACCATATATTTT.

This clone came up once. This sequence joins TRBV29-1 and TRBJ2-1; D uncertain. Deletions cut 4 bases from V and 0 bases from J, with 10 bases between. This CDR3 is built from 14 residues. CDR1 is SQVTM and CDR2 is ANQGSEA in the germline V gene. The CDR3 DNA reads as TGCAGCGTTGTACTAAGATCCTCCTACAATGAGCAGTTCTTC. Translating it yields CSVVLRSSYNEQFF.

The chain joins TRBV19 to TRBJ2-2; a possible D gene is TRBD2 (5 bases). CDR1 LNHDA and CDR2 SQIVND come from the germline V gene (reference sequence). V lost 6 bases and J lost 2, with 10 bases in between. The CDR3 runs to 14 residues. For the CDR3, the DNA is TGTGCCAGTAGGAGCAGGACTAACACCGGGGAGCTGTTTTTT. Translating gives CASRSRTNTGELFF. The full variable domain, its missing parts supplied by reference TRBV19 and TRBJ2-2, is DGGITQSPKYLFRKEGQNVTLSCEQNLNHDAMYWYRQDPGQGLRLIYYSQIVNDFQKGDIAEGYSVSREKKESFPLTVTSAQKNPTAFYLCASRSRTNTGELFFGEGSRLTVL.

The CDR3 is CASSQDQAGVGYGYTF. Here the CDR3 DNA reads TGTGCCAGCAGCCAAGATCAGGCAGGGGTCGGCTATGGCTACACCTTC. The chain links TRBV4-2 to TRBJ1-2, with a possible D match to TRBD1 (6 bases). CDR3 size: 16 residues. V was trimmed by 0 bases and J by 4 bases, leaving 15 bases between them. The germline V gene has CDR1 LGHNA and CDR2 YNFKEQ.

This clone was seen only a few times. The chain has TRBV18 and TRBJ1-4, with a possible D match to TRBD1 (6 bases). The V gene lost 3 bases and the J gene lost 7 bases, with 9 bases spanning the gap. The CDR3 sequence is 13 residues long. Germline CDR1 is KGHSH and CDR2 is LQKENI. The CDR3 protein is CASSPGTSEKLFF. CDR3 nucleotide sequence: TGTGCCAGCTCACCCGGGACAAGTGAAAAACTGTTTTTT. The full variable domain, rest sourced from reference TRBV18 and TRBJ1-4, is NAGVMQNPRHLVRRRGQEARLRCSPMKGHSHVYWYRQLPEEGLKFMVYLQKENIIDESGMPKERFSAEFPKEGPSILRIQQVVRGDSAAYFCASSPGTSEKLFFGSGTQLSVL.

This rearrangement joins TRBV5-1 to TRBJ2-1, with TRBD2 matching 8 bases. V dropped 0 bases and J dropped 4; count of bases not matched to a gene: 6. The CDR3 is made up of 16 amino acids. The germline V gene encodes CDR1 SGHRS and CDR2 YFSETQ. CDR3 amino acids: CASSLEASGPYNEQFF. Here the CDR3 DNA reads TGCGCCAGCAGCTTGGAAGCTAGCGGGCCGTACAATGAGCAGTTCTTC.